The 22 T cell receptor beta chains in this list originate from one sample, sequenced in a study of T cells in Graves' hyperthyroidism and ophthalmopathy. Researchers took RNA transcripts and amplified the TCR beta CDR3 regions from them. The TCR CDR3 was amplified in a first-round RT-PCR using the HTBI primer set. MiXCR, applied by TCRdb to the multiplex PCR reads, yields one record per CDR3 protein. The table records hundreds of thousands of distinct CDR3 sequences, over 12% of them present only once. Sequenced sample: blood. The origin of the receptors is a woman between 40 and 50 years old with Graves' ophthalmopathy.

This clonotype was seen only a few times. The gene calls are TRBV9 and TRBJ1-2; no definite D call. V was trimmed by 2 bases and J by 8 bases, leaving 10 bases between them. The germline gives CDR1 SGDLS, CDR2 YYNGEE. The CDR3 covers 12 residues. The CDR3 spells CASSVGGKGYTF. DNA of the CDR3: TGTGCCAGCAGCGTGGGAGGGAAAGGCTACACCTTC.

This clonotype was counted many times. CDR3 sequence reads: CASSLGVQLNSYEQYF. The CDR3, as DNA: TGTGCCAGCAGCTTGGGGGTCCAGCTAAACTCCTACGAGCAGTACTTC. The genes are TRBV5-6 and TRBJ2-7; no clear D. This CDR3 contains 16 residues. Germline V gene data show CDR1 as SGHDT and CDR2 as YYEEEE. Trimming took 0 bases from V and 0 from J, leaving 13 bases between them.

This clonotype came up many times. V and J are TRBV25-1 and TRBJ2-4; TRBD1 matches at 7 bases. The V segment lost 4 bases and the J segment 1 base; nucleotides outside the gene matches: 10. The germline CDR1 and CDR2 sequences are MGHDK and SYGVNS. The length of the CDR3 is 17 residues. DNA of the CDR3: TGTGCCAGCAGTGCCGGTAGAGGGACAGTGGCCAAAAACATTCAGTACTTC. Its protein is CASSAGRGTVAKNIQYF.

This clonotype showed up many times. Here the CDR3 omits its conserved ending phenylalanine or tryptophan, so a read error is the likely source. The rearrangement uses TRBV28 and TRBJ1-1; D remains unclear. The CDR3 spans 13 residues. V was shortened by 3 bases and J by 11 bases, with 16 bases between the two germline ends. Germline-derived CDR1 and CDR2 are MDHEN and SYDVKM. The CDR3, as DNA: TGTGCCAGCAGTTTGCCGACCCTTGGGTTGGCTTTCTCT. Its translation is CASSLPTLGLAFS.

This clonotype was seen at least ten times. J is TRBJ2-7 and V is TRBV28; D perhaps matches TRBD2 (7 bases). V was shortened by 10 bases and J by 3 bases, with 19 bases between the two germline ends. The CDR3 contains 14 residues. CDR1 and CDR2 from the germline V gene are MDHEN and SYDVKM. The CDR3 sequence: CATRGGVQVYEQYF. Here the CDR3 DNA reads TGTGCCACAAGGGGGGGCGTGCAAGTCTACGAGCAGTACTTC.

On this clonotype itself: A much larger clone lies a single base off, so this may be a read error. V gene TRBV7-3 combines with J gene TRBJ2-2; 11 nucleotides align to TRBD1. The CDR3 totals 17 residues. Germline assignment: CDR1 SGHTA and CDR2 FQGTGA. The CDR3 DNA reads TGTGCCAGCAGCTCGACCGGGACAGGGGGTGGTACCGGGGAGCCGTTTTTT. Its protein product is CASSSTGTGGGTGEPFF.

This clonotype was found many times. V and J are TRBV19 and TRBJ1-3, with D perhaps matching TRBD1 (6 bases). Between the trimmed V and J ends, which lost 4 bases and 0 bases, there was a span of 13 bases. Per germline, CDR1 LNHDA and CDR2 SQIVND (reference sequence). This CDR3 has 16 amino acids. CDR3 coding DNA: TGTGCCAGTAGTAGTCTCCCAGGGGCCTCTGGAAACACCATATATTTT. It is translated as CASSSLPGASGNTIYF.

This clonotype was counted ten times or more. The chain combines TRBV28 with TRBJ2-7; no clear D. The V gene lost 1 base and the J gene lost 0 bases, with 13 bases spanning the gap. CDR1 and CDR2 from the germline V gene are MDHEN and SYDVKM. This CDR3 has 16 amino acids. The CDR3 loop is CASSLFPLITSYEQYF. CDR3 sequence (DNA): TGTGCCAGCAGTTTATTCCCCTTGATTACCTCCTACGAGCAGTACTTC. Drawing the rest from reference TRBV28 and TRBJ2-7, the complete variable domain is DVKVTQSSRYLVKRTGEKVFLECVQDMDHENMFWYRQDPGLGLRLIYFSYDVKMKEKGDIPEGYSVSREKKERFSLILESASTNQTSMYLCASSLFPLITSYEQYFGPGTRLTVT.

This clonotype was recorded at least ten times. The rearrangement uses TRBV5-1 and TRBJ2-7, with D hard to call. Germline V CDR1 and CDR2: SGHRS, YFSETQ. The CDR3 is 15 residues long. V gave up 4 bases and J gave up 6 bases, with 20 bases separating them. CDR3 sequence reads: CASSRSRVELSEQYF. In DNA form, the CDR3 reads TGCGCCAGCAGCCGAAGCCGTGTGGAGTTGAGCGAGCAGTACTTC.

Many counts were recorded for this clonotype. This rearrangement joins TRBV24-1 to TRBJ1-2; 10 bases map to TRBD1. This CDR3 spans 14 amino acids. Germline trimming cut 4 bases from V and 6 bases from J; bases unmatched to any gene: 4. Germline lookup yields CDR1 KGHDR and CDR2 SFDVKD. As DNA, the CDR3 is TGTGCCACCAGTGACGACGGGACAGGGGATGGCTACACCTTC. It specifies CATSDDGTGDGYTF.

This clonotype was recorded many times. The chain recombines TRBV9 with TRBJ2-7; 8 nucleotides line up with TRBD2. CDR3 size: 14 residues. V lost 0 bases, J lost 6 bases, and 5 bases stayed unmatched. CDR1 and CDR2 (germline): SGDLS, YYNGEE. The CDR3 loop is CASSVVGTSSEQYF. The CDR3 DNA sequence: TGTGCCAGCAGCGTAGTAGGGACTAGTTCCGAGCAGTACTTC.

This clonotype was recorded many times. This chain connects TRBV2 to TRBJ2-5; D tentatively fits TRBD1 or TRBD2 (5 bases each). V was shortened by 0 bases and J by 9 bases, with 17 bases between the two germline ends. Germline CDR1 reads SNHLY; CDR2 reads FYNNEI. CDR3 length: 15 amino acids. CDR3 amino acids: CASSEATGTYRAQYF. The CDR3 DNA is TGTGCCAGCAGTGAAGCGACCGGGACGTACCGCGCCCAGTACTTC.

This clonotype appeared many times. The CDR3 nucleotides read TGTGCCATCAACGACAGGGCCCTTAACTATGGCTACACCTTC. Protein sequence: CAINDRALNYGYTF. The chain recombines TRBV10-3 with TRBJ1-2; 7 bases line up with TRBD1. After removal of 7 bases from V and 1 base from J, the junction contained 6 bases not matched to a gene. The CDR3 runs to 14 residues. Germline V lookup: CDR1 ENHRY, CDR2 SYGVKD.

This clonotype appeared a few times. This chain joins TRBV30 and TRBJ2-2; no firm D call. CDR3 length: 14 amino acids. Germline CDR1 reads GTSNPN; CDR2 reads SVGIG (reference sequence). V gave up 2 bases and J gave up 1 base, with 8 bases separating them. CDR3 coding DNA: TGTGCCTGGAGTTTCTTGGAGAACACCGGGGAGCTGTTTTTT. Residues: CAWSFLENTGELFF.

This clonotype was seen repeatedly, ten times or more. The chain carries TRBV29-1 and TRBJ1-1; maybe TRBD1 (5 bases). Looked up from germline, CDR1 is SQVTM and CDR2 is ANQGSEA. There are 14 residues in the CDR3. The V and J ends lost 6 bases and 6 bases respectively, with 20 bases between them. The CDR3 loop is CSVYEKGMRSEAFF. For the CDR3, the DNA is TGCAGCGTCTATGAGAAGGGGATGAGGTCTGAAGCTTTCTTT. The full variable domain, in which reference TRBV29-1 and TRBJ1-1 provide the parts outside the CDR3, is SAVISQKPSRDICQRGTSLTIQCQVDSQVTMMFWYRQQPGQSLTLIATANQGSEATYESGFVIDKFPISRPNLTFSTLTVSNMSPEDSSIYLCSVYEKGMRSEAFFGQGTRLTVV.

This sequence joins TRBV28 and TRBJ1-5, with D unclear. The V gene lost 5 bases and the J gene lost 1 base, with 12 bases spanning the gap. The CDR3 loop spans 15 amino acids. CDR1 is MDHEN and CDR2 is SYDVKM in the germline V gene. CDR3 residues: CASSTHGLSNQPQHF. DNA of the CDR3: TGTGCCAGCAGTACCCACGGGTTGAGCAATCAGCCCCAGCATTTT. The full variable domain, in which reference TRBV28 and TRBJ1-5 provide the parts outside the CDR3, is DVKVTQSSRYLVKRTGEKVFLECVQDMDHENMFWYRQDPGLGLRLIYFSYDVKMKEKGDIPEGYSVSREKKERFSLILESASTNQTSMYLCASSTHGLSNQPQHFGDGTRLSIL.

This clonotype has a count of ten or more. V gene TRBV28 combines with J gene TRBJ1-1, with D possibly matching TRBD1 (5 bases). Trimming took 4 bases from V and 1 from J, leaving 13 bases between them. The length of the CDR3 is 15 residues. CDR1 and CDR2 from the germline V gene are MDHEN and SYDVKM. CDR3 sequence (DNA): TGTGCCAGCAGTTGGACATACCTGCGGAACACTGAAGCTTTCTTT. It codes for CASSWTYLRNTEAFF. The full variable domain, in which reference TRBV28 and TRBJ1-1 provide the parts outside the CDR3, is DVKVTQSSRYLVKRTGEKVFLECVQDMDHENMFWYRQDPGLGLRLIYFSYDVKMKEKGDIPEGYSVSREKKERFSLILESASTNQTSMYLCASSWTYLRNTEAFFGQGTRLTVV.

This clonotype was counted between two and nine times. The rearrangement links TRBV18 to TRBJ1-1; no firm D call. Germline CDR1 and CDR2: KGHSH and LQKENI. V was cut by 2 bases and J by 4 bases, with 14 bases left in between. The CDR3 has 15 residues. The CDR3 DNA follows: TGTGCCAGCTCACCAGGGGTCTCTGGACCCACTGAAGCTTTCTTT. Translating gives CASSPGVSGPTEAFF.

This clonotype was counted ten times or more. The chain carries TRBV6-1 and TRBJ2-7, with TRBD2 matching over 7 bases. The germline V gene encodes CDR1 MNHNS and CDR2 SASEGT. Trimming took 1 base from V and 2 from J; bases not matched to a gene: 5. The CDR3 length is 15 residues. The CDR3 DNA follows: TGTGCCAGCAGTGAAGGGTTCAGCGGGACCTACGAGCAGTACTTC. Translating gives CASSEGFSGTYEQYF.

The chain joins TRBV19 to TRBJ1-5; TRBD1 matches at 7 bases. Germline trimming cut 8 bases from V and 4 bases from J; bases unmatched to any gene: 8. CDR1 and CDR2 from the germline V gene are LNHDA and SQIVND (reference sequence). This CDR3 has 14 amino acids. CDR3 DNA sequence: TGTGCCAGTTTGAACAGGGGCCTGAATCAGCCCCAGCATTTT. Its protein is CASLNRGLNQPQHF.

This clonotype was counted ten times or more. The rearrangement uses TRBV6-4 and TRBJ1-3; D is ambiguous. Between the trimmed V and J ends, which lost 8 bases and 3 bases, there was a span of 23 bases. Germline-derived CDR1 and CDR2 are MRHNA and SNTAGT. The CDR3 sequence is 17 residues long. CDR3 in amino acids: CASFNPVGQDNGNTIYF. CDR3 DNA: TGTGCCAGCTTTAATCCGGTTGGGCAGGATAATGGAAACACCATATATTTT.

This clonotype was picked up many times. The chain carries TRBV6-1 and TRBJ1-5; 7 bases are a match to TRBD1. The junction had 7 bases not matched to a gene; V was cut back by 5 bases and J by 0 bases. From germline, CDR1 is MNHNS and CDR2 SASEGT. The CDR3 totals 16 residues. CDR3 residues: CASSLTGQLSNQPQHF. The CDR3 DNA follows: TGTGCCAGCAGTCTTACGGGACAGCTTAGCAATCAGCCCCAGCATTTT.